In its sample, the clone carrying this T cell receptor (beta chain) was seen many times. The antigen is not known. Trimming removed 4 bases from V and 5 bases from J, with 17 bases in between. CDR1 SQVTM and CDR2 ANQGSEA come from the germline V gene. The CDR3 has 14 residues. TCR beta libraries were built with iRepertoire HTBI primers and Arm-PCR of CDR3 regions. One entry per CDR3 protein, called by TCRdb with MiXCR from the multiplex PCR reads. There are more than 400,000 distinct CDR3 sequences in the sample; over 15% occur only once, and about 10% lies in the top ten. Described time point: newly diagnosed GD, antithyroid drugs for less than 3 months. The TCR library was made from RNA that had been extracted from PBMCs in TRIzol. This record belongs to a study of regulatory T cells in long-lasting Graves disease. Overall study context: Under 3 months of antithyroid drugs had been taken by newly diagnosed Graves' patients.

Study-wide findings and caveats: Tissue studied was limited to peripheral blood, excluding thyroid tissue. Persistent disease preferred TRBV28, TRBJ1-2 and TRBJ2-5.

These data were also reused for a study on T cells in Graves' hyperthyroidism and ophthalmopathy. Turning to that study: Among thyroid clonotypes expanded above 0.001, most also appeared in blood.

The chain links TRBV29-1 to TRBJ1-2, with D unresolved. The origin of this receptor is a woman under 40 with Graves disease. Sequenced material: peripheral blood mononuclear cells (PBMCs), taken at new diagnosis, from a patient treated with antithyroid drugs. CDR3 in amino acids: CSVGTANTPYGYTF. The CDR3 region has the DNA TGCAGCGTTGGGACCGCTAACACACCTTATGGCTACACCTTC.